The 13 T cell receptor beta chains reported below all come from one sample, sequenced in a study of blood T cell repertoires in COVID-19. Data came from immunoSEQ multiplex PCR; TCRdb stores just in-frame clones and leaves some out. The sample contains 11,000 to 15,000 clones, about 83% of which appear only once. Sequences were obtained from peripheral blood. The receptors stem from a man aged 50 to 60 with active COVID-19.

The chain couples TRBV6-5 to TRBJ1-1; 8 positions match TRBD1. CDR3 size: 15 residues. V was clipped by 5 bases and J by 1 base; unmatched bases: 6. Germline assignment: CDR1 MNHEY and CDR2 SVGAGI. The CDR3 protein is CASSLQTGANTEAFF. Here the CDR3 DNA reads TGTGCCAGCAGTCTACAGACAGGGGCGAACACTGAAGCTTTCTTT.

V usage is TRBV5-4 and J usage is TRBJ2-7; 11 nucleotides line up with TRBD1. There are 15 residues in the CDR3. V lost 4 bases to trimming and J lost 4 bases; unmatched junction nucleotides: 7. CDR1 is SGHNT and CDR2 is YYREEE in the germline V gene (reference sequence). The CDR3 DNA is TGTGCCAGCAGCACCGGACAGGGGGCATTATACGAGCAGTACTTC. Its translation is CASSTGQGALYEQYF.

V gene TRBV9 combines with J gene TRBJ2-1; 7 bases agree with TRBD2. The CDR3 has 16 amino acids. Germline CDR1 SGDLS, CDR2 YYNGEE. V lost 0 bases, J lost 1 base, and 4 bases stayed unmatched. This chain's CDR3 is CASSVVLGGSYNEQFF. DNA of the CDR3: TGTGCCAGCAGCGTAGTATTGGGGGGGTCCTACAATGAGCAGTTCTTC.

This rearrangement joins TRBV7-8 to TRBJ2-7, with D perhaps TRBD1 (5 bases). The CDR3 totals 16 residues. Trimming stripped 0 bases from V and 1 base from J, with 13 bases between. Germline assignment: CDR1 SGHVS and CDR2 FQNEAQ. CDR3 protein: CASSLASRVASYEQYF. The CDR3 DNA follows: TGTGCCAGCAGCTTAGCGTCCAGGGTTGCTTCCTACGAGCAGTACTTC.

The gene calls are TRBV2 and TRBJ2-3; 7 bases match TRBD1. There are 15 residues in the CDR3. Per the germline V gene, CDR1 is SNHLY and CDR2 is FYNNEI. V dropped 4 bases and J dropped 0; count of bases not matched to a gene: 4. CDR3 DNA: TGTGCCAGCAGTGTAGGGACAGCTAGCACAGATACGCAGTATTTT. Amino acid sequence: CASSVGTASTDTQYF.

The V and J genes are TRBV5-6 and TRBJ2-1; no reliable D call. CDR1 and CDR2 from the germline V gene are SGHDT and YYEEEE. The CDR3 loop spans 15 amino acids. Trimming took 2 bases from V and 0 from J, leaving 9 bases between them. This CDR3 reads CASSFDLSSYNEQFF. DNA for the CDR3: TGTGCCAGCAGCTTCGATCTGAGCTCCTACAATGAGCAGTTCTTC.

This chain links TRBV30 with TRBJ1-2; 11 bases line up with TRBD1. The CDR3 contains 14 residues. Germline V lookup: CDR1 GTSNPN, CDR2 SVGIG (reference sequence). J lost 8 bases, V lost 4 bases, and 9 bases had no gene match. The CDR3: CAWITDRGLGGYTF. In nucleotides, the CDR3 is TGTGCCTGGATCACGGACAGGGGGCTTGGCGGCTACACCTTC.

This chain links TRBV13 with TRBJ1-2; 9 bases align to TRBD1. The CDR3 has 13 residues. V lost 5 bases, J lost 6 bases, and 4 bases stayed unmatched. Germline V gene data show CDR1 as PRHDT and CDR2 as FYEKMQ (reference sequence). CDR3 sequence: CASSRTGVHGYTF. The CDR3 DNA reads as TGTGCCAGCAGCCGGACAGGGGTACATGGCTACACCTTC.

This chain uses TRBV2 with TRBJ1-5; 7 nucleotides agree with TRBD1. The V gene end was trimmed by 7 bases and the J gene end by 4 bases; junction bases not matched to a gene: 7. The CDR3 sequence is 14 residues long. Germline CDR1 SNHLY, CDR2 FYNNEI. The DNA of the CDR3 is TGTGCCAGCAAGACGGGGACAGCAAATCAGCCCCAGCATTTT. Translating it yields CASKTGTANQPQHF. The full variable domain, completed using reference TRBV2 and TRBJ1-5, is EPEVTQTPSHQVTQMGQEVILRCVPISNHLYFYWYRQILGQKVEFLVSFYNNEISEKSEIFDDQFSVERPDGSNFTLKIRSTKLEDSAMYFCASKTGTANQPQHFGDGTRLSIL.

CDR3 protein: CASRSGTGVNQPQHF. The CDR3 nucleotides read TGTGCCAGCAGGTCTGGGACAGGGGTCAATCAGCCCCAGCATTTT. The chain recombines TRBV6-5 with TRBJ1-5, with 10 bases aligning to TRBD1. J lost 3 bases, V lost 6 bases, and 5 bases had no gene match. The CDR3 is 15 residues long. The germline gives CDR1 MNHEY, CDR2 SVGAGI.

This clone showed up just a few times. This chain joins TRBV28 and TRBJ2-2, with D perhaps matching TRBD2 (6 bases). CDR3 length: 11 amino acids. Germline lookup yields CDR1 MDHEN and CDR2 SYDVKM. The V gene lost 5 bases and the J gene lost 10 bases, with 8 bases spanning the gap. The CDR3 here is CASSPGLELFF. The CDR3 DNA is TGTGCCAGCAGTCCGGGACTGGAGCTGTTTTTT. Together with reference TRBV28 and TRBJ2-2, the CDR3 gives the full variable domain: DVKVTQSSRYLVKRTGEKVFLECVQDMDHENMFWYRQDPGLGLRLIYFSYDVKMKEKGDIPEGYSVSREKKERFSLILESASTNQTSMYLCASSPGLELFFGEGSRLTVL.

This clone has only a few counts. The chain has TRBV6-2 or TRBV6-3 and TRBJ2-1; D may be TRBD2 (6 bases). V lost 5 bases, J lost 8 bases, and 13 bases lay in between. This CDR3 has 13 amino acids. Germline V lookup: CDR1 MNHEY, CDR2 SVGEGT. The CDR3 DNA follows: TGTGCCAGCAGTCACGGAGGGGTTTATGAGCAGTTCTTC. It codes for CASSHGGVYEQFF.

This clone was detected once. The genes are TRBV27 and TRBJ2-3; 9 positions agree with TRBD2. The CDR3 extends over 17 amino acids. Germline values: CDR1 MNHEY, CDR2 SMNVEV (reference sequence). The J segment lost 6 bases and the V segment lost 5 bases, leaving 15 bases of the junction unmatched. This chain's CDR3 is CASSGLAGVLFVDTQYF. The CDR3 DNA sequence: TGTGCCAGCAGTGGGTTAGCGGGAGTTCTTTTTGTGGATACGCAGTATTTT.